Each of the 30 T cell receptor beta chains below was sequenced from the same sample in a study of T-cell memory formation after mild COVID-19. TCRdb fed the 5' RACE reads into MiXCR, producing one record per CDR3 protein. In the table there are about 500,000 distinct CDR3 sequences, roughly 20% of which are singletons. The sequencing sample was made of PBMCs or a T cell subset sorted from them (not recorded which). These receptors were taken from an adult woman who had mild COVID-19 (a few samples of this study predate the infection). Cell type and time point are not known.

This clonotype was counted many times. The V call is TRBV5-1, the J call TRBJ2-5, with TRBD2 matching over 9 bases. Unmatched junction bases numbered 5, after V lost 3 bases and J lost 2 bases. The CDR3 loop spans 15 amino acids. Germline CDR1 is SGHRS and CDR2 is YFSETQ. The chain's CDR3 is CASSSRLAVQETQYF. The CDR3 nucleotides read TGCGCCAGCAGCTCTCGACTAGCGGTACAAGAGACCCAGTACTTC.

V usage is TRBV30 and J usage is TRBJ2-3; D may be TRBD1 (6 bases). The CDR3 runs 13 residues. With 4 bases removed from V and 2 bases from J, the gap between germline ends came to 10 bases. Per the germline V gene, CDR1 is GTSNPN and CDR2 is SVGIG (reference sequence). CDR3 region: CAWNRANTDTQYF. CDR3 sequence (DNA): TGTGCCTGGAACAGGGCGAACACAGATACGCAGTATTTT.

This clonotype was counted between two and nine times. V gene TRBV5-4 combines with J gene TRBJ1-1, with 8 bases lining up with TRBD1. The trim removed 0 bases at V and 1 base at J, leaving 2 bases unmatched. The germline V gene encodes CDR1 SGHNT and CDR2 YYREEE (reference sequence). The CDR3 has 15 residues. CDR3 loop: CASSLVRGPNTEAFF. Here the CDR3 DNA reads TGTGCCAGCAGCTTGGTCAGGGGGCCGAACACTGAAGCTTTCTTT.

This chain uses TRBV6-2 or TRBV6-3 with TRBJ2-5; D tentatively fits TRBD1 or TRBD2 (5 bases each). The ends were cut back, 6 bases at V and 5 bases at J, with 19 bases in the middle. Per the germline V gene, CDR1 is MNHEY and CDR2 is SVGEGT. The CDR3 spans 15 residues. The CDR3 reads CASRPGPLEVETQYF. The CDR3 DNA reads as TGTGCCAGCAGACCGGGACCGTTAGAGGTCGAGACCCAGTACTTC.

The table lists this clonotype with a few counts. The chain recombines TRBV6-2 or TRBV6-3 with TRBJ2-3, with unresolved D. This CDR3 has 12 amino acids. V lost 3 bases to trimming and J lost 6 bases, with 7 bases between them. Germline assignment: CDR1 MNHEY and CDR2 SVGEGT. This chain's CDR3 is CASSYPSDTQYF. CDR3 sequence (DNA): TGTGCCAGCAGTTATCCCTCCGATACGCAGTATTTT.

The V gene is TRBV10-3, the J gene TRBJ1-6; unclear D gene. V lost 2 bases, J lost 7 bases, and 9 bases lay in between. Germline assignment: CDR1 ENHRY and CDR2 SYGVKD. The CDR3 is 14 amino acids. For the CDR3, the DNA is TGTGCCATCAGTGAGGCCGGAGGGAATTCACCCCTCCACTTT. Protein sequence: CAISEAGGNSPLHF.

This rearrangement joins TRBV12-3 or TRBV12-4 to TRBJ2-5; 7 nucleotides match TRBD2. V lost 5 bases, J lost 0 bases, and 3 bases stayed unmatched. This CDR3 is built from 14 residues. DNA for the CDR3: TGTGCCAGCAGTCATACTAGCGACCAAGAGACCCAGTACTTC. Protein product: CASSHTSDQETQYF.

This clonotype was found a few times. CDR3: CASSLNDNAFYTF. The CDR3 DNA follows: TGTGCCAGCAGCTTGAACGACAACGCCTTCTACACCTTC. The chain carries TRBV5-5 and TRBJ1-2; D is ambiguous. The ends were cut back, 1 base at V and 10 bases at J, with 14 bases in the middle. The CDR3 contains 13 residues. CDR1 SGHKS and CDR2 YYEKEE come from the germline V gene (reference sequence).

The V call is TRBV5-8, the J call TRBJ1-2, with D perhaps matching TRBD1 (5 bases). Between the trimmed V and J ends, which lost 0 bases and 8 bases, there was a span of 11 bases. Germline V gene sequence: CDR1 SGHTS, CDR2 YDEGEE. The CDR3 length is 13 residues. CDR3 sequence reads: CASSLVGAGGYTF. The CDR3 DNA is TGTGCCAGCAGCTTGGTAGGGGCAGGGGGCTACACCTTC.

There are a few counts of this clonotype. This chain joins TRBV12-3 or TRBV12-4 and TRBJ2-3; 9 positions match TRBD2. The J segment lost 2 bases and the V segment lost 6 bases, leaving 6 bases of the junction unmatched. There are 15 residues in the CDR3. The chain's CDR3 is CASRKAGGNTDTQYF. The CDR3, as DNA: TGTGCCAGCAGGAAAGCGGGAGGCAACACAGATACGCAGTATTTT.

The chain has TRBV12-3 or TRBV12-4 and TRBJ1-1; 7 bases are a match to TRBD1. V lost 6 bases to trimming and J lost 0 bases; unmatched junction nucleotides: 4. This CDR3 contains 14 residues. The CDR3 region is CASRFRGLNTEAFF. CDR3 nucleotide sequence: TGTGCCAGCAGGTTCAGGGGGTTGAACACTGAAGCTTTCTTT.

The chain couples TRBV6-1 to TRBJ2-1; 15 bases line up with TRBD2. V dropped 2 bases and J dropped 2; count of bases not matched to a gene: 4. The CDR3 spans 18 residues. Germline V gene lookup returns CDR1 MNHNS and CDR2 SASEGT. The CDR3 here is CASSERRTSGGAYNEQFF. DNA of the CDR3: TGTGCCAGCAGTGAAAGGAGGACTAGCGGGGGGGCCTACAATGAGCAGTTCTTC.

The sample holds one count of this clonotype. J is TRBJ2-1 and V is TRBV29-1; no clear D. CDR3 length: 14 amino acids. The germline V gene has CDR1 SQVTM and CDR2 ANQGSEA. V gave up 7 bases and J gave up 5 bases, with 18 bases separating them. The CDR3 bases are TGCAGCGGCGTCACATGGAGAGGTGACAATGAGCAGTTCTTC. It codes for CSGVTWRGDNEQFF.

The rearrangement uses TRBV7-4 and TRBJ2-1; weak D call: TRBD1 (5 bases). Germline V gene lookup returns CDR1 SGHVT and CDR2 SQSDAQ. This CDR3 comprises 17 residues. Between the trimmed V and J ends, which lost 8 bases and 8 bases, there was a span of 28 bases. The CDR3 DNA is TGTGCCAGCGAACCTCCAGGGTCCCCGATCCTGGGCGATGAGCAGTTCTTC. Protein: CASEPPGSPILGDEQFF.

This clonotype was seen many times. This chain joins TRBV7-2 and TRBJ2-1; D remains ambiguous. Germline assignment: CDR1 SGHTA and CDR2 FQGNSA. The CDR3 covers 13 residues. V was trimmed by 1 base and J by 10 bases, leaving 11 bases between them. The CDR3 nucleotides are TGTGCCAGCAGCTTAGGGATAGTCGAGGAGCAGTTCTTC. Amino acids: CASSLGIVEEQFF.

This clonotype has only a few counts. DNA for the CDR3: TGTGCCAGCACCCGCGGGACAGGCGGGGAGACCCAGTACTTC. As protein: CASTRGTGGETQYF. The gene calls are TRBV7-6 and TRBJ2-5, with 8 bases lining up with TRBD1. J lost 5 bases, V lost 7 bases, and 9 bases had no gene match. The CDR3 is 14 residues long. Per germline, CDR1 SGHVS and CDR2 FNYEAQ.

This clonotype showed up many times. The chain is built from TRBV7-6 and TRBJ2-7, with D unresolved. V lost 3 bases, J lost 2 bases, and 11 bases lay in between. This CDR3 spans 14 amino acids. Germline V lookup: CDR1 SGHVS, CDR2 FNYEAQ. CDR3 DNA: TGTGCCAGCAGCTTTTACGGGCCCCCCTACGAGCAGTACTTC. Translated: CASSFYGPPYEQYF.

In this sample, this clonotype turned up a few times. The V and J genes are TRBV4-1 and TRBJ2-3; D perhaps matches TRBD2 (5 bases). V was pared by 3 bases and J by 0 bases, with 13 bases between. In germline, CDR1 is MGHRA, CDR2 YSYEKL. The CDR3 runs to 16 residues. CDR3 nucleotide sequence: TGCGCCAGCAGCCACCATGACGGGGATAGCACAGATACGCAGTATTTT. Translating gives CASSHHDGDSTDTQYF.

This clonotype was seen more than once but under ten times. The CDR3 here is CASGPPGAAEAFF. Written as DNA, the CDR3 is TGTGCTAGTGGCCCCCCAGGGGCGGCTGAAGCTTTCTTT. The chain recombines TRBV12-5 with TRBJ1-1, with a weak D call TRBD1 (6 bases). Trimming shortened V by 6 bases and J by 6 bases, and 14 bases separated the two germline ends. Germline loops: CDR1 LGHNT, CDR2 FRNRAP. This CDR3 contains 13 residues.

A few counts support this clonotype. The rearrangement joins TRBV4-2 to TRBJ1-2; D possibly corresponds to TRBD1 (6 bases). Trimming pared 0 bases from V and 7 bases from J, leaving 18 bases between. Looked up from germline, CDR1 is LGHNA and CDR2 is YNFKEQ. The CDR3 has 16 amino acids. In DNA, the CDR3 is TGTGCCAGCAGCCAAGAAGGCCACAGGGAAGAGGGTGGCTACACCTTC. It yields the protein CASSQEGHREEGGYTF.

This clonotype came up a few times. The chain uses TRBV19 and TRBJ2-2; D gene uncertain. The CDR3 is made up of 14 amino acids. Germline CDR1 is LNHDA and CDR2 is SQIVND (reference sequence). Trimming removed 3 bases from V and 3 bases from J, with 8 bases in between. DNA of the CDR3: TGTGCCAGTAGTATCCTCCTGGACACCGGGGAGCTGTTTTTT. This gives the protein CASSILLDTGELFF.

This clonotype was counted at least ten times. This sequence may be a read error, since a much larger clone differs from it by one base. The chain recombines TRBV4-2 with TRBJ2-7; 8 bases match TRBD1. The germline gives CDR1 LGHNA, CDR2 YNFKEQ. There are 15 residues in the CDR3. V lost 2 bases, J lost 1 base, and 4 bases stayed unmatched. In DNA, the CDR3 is TGTGCCAGCAGCCAACCGGGACAGGTGTCCTACGAGCAGTACTTC. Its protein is CASSQPGQVSYEQYF.

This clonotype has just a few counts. Here the CDR3 DNA reads TGTGCCAGCAGCCCCGAGCTAGCGGGAGCTGGCGGGGAGCTGTTTTTT. Encoded protein: CASSPELAGAGGELFF. The chain uses TRBV7-8 and TRBJ2-2; TRBD2 matches at 10 bases. This CDR3 is built from 16 residues. Germline CDR1 is SGHVS and CDR2 is FQNEAQ. Unmatched junction bases numbered 10, after V lost 5 bases and J lost 7 bases.

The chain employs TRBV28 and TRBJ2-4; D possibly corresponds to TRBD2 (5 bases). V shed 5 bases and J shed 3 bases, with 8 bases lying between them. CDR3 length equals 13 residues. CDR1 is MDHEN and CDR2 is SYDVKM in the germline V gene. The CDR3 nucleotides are TGTGCCAGCAGTCACGGGGACAAAAACATTCAGTACTTC. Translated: CASSHGDKNIQYF.

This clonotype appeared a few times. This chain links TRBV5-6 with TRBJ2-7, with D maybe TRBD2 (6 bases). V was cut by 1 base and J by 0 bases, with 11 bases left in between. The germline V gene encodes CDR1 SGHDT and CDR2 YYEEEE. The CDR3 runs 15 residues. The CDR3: CASSLPGTDSYEQYF. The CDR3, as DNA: TGTGCCAGCAGCTTGCCTGGGACTGACTCCTACGAGCAGTACTTC.

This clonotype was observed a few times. Here the CDR3 reads CASSVGGAGYNEQFF. The CDR3 nucleotides are TGTGCCAGCAGCGTCGGGGGGGCCGGATACAATGAGCAGTTCTTC. V is TRBV9 and J is TRBJ2-1; TRBD2 agrees at 8 bases. V lost 2 bases, J lost 4 bases, and 5 bases stayed unmatched. This CDR3 is 15 amino acids long. Germline V CDR1 and CDR2: SGDLS, YYNGEE.

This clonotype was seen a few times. The chain's CDR3 is CASSVTSGYTDTQYF. CDR3 DNA sequence: TGTGCCAGCAGCGTAACTAGCGGATACACAGATACGCAGTATTTT. V is TRBV9 and J is TRBJ2-3; 8 bases map to TRBD2. Trimming at V came to 1 base and at J to 2 bases, leaving 3 bases not matched to a gene. The CDR3 length is 15 residues. Germline loops: CDR1 SGDLS, CDR2 YYNGEE. The whole variable domain, filled in from reference TRBV9 and TRBJ2-3, reads DSGVTQTPKHLITATGQRVTLRCSPRSGDLSVYWYQQSLDQGLQFLIQYYNGEERAKGNILERFSAQQFPDLHSELNLSSLELGDSALYFCASSVTSGYTDTQYFGPGTRLTVL.

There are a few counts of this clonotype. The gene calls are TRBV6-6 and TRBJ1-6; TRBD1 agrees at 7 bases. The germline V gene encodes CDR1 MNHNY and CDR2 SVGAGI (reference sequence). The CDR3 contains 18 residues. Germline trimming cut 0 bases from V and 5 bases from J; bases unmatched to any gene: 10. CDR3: CASSYSHPRDSHNSPLHF. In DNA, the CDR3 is TGTGCCAGCAGTTACTCTCACCCCCGGGACAGCCATAATTCACCCCTCCACTTT.

CDR3 in DNA: TGTGCCATCAGTGAAGGGGACTCCTCCACAGATACGCAGTATTTT. This translates into CAISEGDSSTDTQYF. The chain couples TRBV10-3 to TRBJ2-3; possible D gene TRBD2, 6 bases. The CDR3 loop spans 15 amino acids. The germline gives CDR1 ENHRY, CDR2 SYGVKD. Trimming pared 3 bases from V and 2 bases from J, leaving 12 bases between.

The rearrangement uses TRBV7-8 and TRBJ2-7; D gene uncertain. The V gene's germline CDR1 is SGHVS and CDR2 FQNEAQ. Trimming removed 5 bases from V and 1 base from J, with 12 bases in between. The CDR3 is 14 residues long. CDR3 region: CASSQDFESYEQYF. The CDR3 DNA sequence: TGTGCCAGCAGCCAGGATTTCGAATCCTACGAGCAGTACTTC.